These 11 T cell receptor beta chains came from one sample sequenced in a study of cytomegalovirus exposure and HLA in healthy donors. The PCR had 60 Vbeta and 13 Jbeta primers. Sequencing was performed with immunoSEQ multiplex PCR; in TCRdb, only in-frame clones are kept and a portion is missing. The sample gives some 180,000 clones, 77% of which show up once; 3% to 4.5% is in the top ten. Sample: PBMCs. The receptors come from a woman in her sixties or seventies in good health and CMV-seropositive.

V is TRBV27 and J is TRBJ2-7, with 11 positions matching TRBD2. The V gene's germline CDR1 is MNHEY and CDR2 SMNVEV (reference sequence). The V segment lost 3 bases and the J segment 0 bases; nucleotides outside the gene matches: 7. CDR3 length: 17 amino acids. The CDR3 spells CASSFSLAGGGSYEQYF. CDR3 coding DNA: TGTGCCAGCAGTTTTAGTCTAGCGGGAGGCGGCTCCTACGAGCAGTACTTC.

To note about this clone: The sample holds other DNA sequences that translate to the same CDR3. The rearrangement uses TRBV19 and TRBJ2-7; no clear D. The CDR3 is 12 amino acids. Trimming stripped 3 bases from V and 3 bases from J, with 6 bases between. Germline V gene lookup returns CDR1 LNHDA and CDR2 SQIVND (reference sequence). The CDR3, as DNA: TGTGCCAGTAGTATTCCGGGCTACGAGCAGTACTTC. The encoded protein is CASSIPGYEQYF.

The chain recombines TRBV12-5 with TRBJ1-3; D uncertain. The V end lost 5 bases, the J end lost 2 bases, and 7 bases lay between the germline ends. CDR1 is LGHNT and CDR2 is FRNRAP in the germline V gene. The CDR3 runs 13 residues. The CDR3 region is CASGLEPGNTIYF. DNA of the CDR3: TGTGCTAGTGGTCTAGAACCTGGAAACACCATATATTTT.

V gene TRBV6-1 combines with J gene TRBJ2-3; D might be TRBD1 (7 bases). CDR1 and CDR2 (germline): MNHNS, SASEGT. The CDR3 consists of 14 residues. The V and J ends lost 6 bases and 2 bases respectively, with 12 bases between them. The CDR3 DNA reads as TGTGCCAGCAGGGCGGGACAGTTCACAGATACGCAGTATTTT. Its protein product is CASRAGQFTDTQYF.

This clone was detected once. This CDR3 reads CASSGEGAWNSPLHF. CDR3 coding DNA: TGTGCCAGCAGTGGGGAAGGGGCTTGGAATTCACCCCTCCACTTT. The chain recombines TRBV2 with TRBJ1-6; D is possibly TRBD1 (5 bases). This CDR3 has 15 residues. Germline V gene sequence: CDR1 SNHLY, CDR2 FYNNEI. V was trimmed by 4 bases and J by 7 bases, leaving 14 bases between them.

The chain couples TRBV6-5 to TRBJ1-1, with a weak D call TRBD1 (5 bases). Germline values: CDR1 MNHEY, CDR2 SVGAGI. V lost 4 bases to trimming and J lost 4 bases, with 10 bases between them. The CDR3 has 13 amino acids. The CDR3 spells CASSSQARTEAFF. CDR3 DNA sequence: TGTGCCAGCAGTTCACAGGCCCGCACTGAAGCTTTCTTT.

The gene calls are TRBV2 and TRBJ2-1; 7 positions match TRBD2. This CDR3 has 10 residues. Germline lookup yields CDR1 SNHLY and CDR2 FYNNEI. Trimming cost V 6 bases and J 13 bases; bases outside gene matches: 3. The CDR3 here is CASSSGGQFF. The CDR3 nucleotides are TGTGCCAGCAGCTCGGGGGGTCAGTTCTTC.

The rearrangement uses TRBV28 and TRBJ1-5; the match to TRBD1 covers 10 bases. CDR3 size: 18 residues. The ends lost 6 bases at V and 4 bases at J; junction bases unmatched: 15. CDR1 and CDR2 (germline): MDHEN, SYDVKM. CDR3 nucleotide sequence: TGTGCCAGCAGGCGTAGGGGGACGCCGGGACAGGGGAATCAGCCCCAGCATTTT. This translates into CASRRRGTPGQGNQPQHF.

The CDR3 coding sequence is TGTGCCAGTAGAGAACAGGGCGGCACAGATACGCAGTATTTT. It yields the protein CASREQGGTDTQYF. The rearrangement uses TRBV28 and TRBJ2-3, with a weak D call TRBD1 (6 bases). Germline CDR1 reads MDHEN; CDR2 reads SYDVKM. The CDR3 extends over 14 amino acids. V lost 9 bases and J lost 1, with 14 bases in between.

In its sample, this clone was seen a few times. V usage is TRBV27 and J usage is TRBJ2-1, with TRBD2 matching 11 bases. The CDR3 covers 12 residues. Per germline, CDR1 MNHEY and CDR2 SMNVEV (reference sequence). V trimming: 5 bases; J trimming: 12 bases; junction bases outside the gene matches: 3. Here the CDR3 DNA reads TGTGCCAGCAGTATTAGCGGGAGGGGGCAGTTCTTC. Its protein product is CASSISGRGQFF.

The rearrangement uses TRBV6-1 and TRBJ2-1, with 11 bases fitting TRBD2. The CDR3 extends over 16 amino acids. Per the germline V gene, CDR1 is MNHNS and CDR2 is SASEGT. V shed 2 bases and J 7 bases; nucleotides not matched to a gene: 7. CDR3 loop: CASSEFSSGGGNEQFF. The CDR3 nucleotides are TGTGCCAGCAGTGAATTTAGTAGCGGGGGGGGTAATGAGCAGTTCTTC.